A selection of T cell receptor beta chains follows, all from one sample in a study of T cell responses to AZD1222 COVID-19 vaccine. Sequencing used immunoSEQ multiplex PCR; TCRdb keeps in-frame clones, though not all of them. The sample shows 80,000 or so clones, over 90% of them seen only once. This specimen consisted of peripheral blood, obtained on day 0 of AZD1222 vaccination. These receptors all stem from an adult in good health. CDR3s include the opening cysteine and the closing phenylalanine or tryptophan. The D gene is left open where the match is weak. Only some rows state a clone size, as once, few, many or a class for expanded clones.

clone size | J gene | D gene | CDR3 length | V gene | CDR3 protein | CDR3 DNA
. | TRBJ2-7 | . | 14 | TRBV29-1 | CSVEYGAGPYEQYF | TGCAGCGTTGAATACGGGGCCGGACCCTACGAGCAGTACTTC
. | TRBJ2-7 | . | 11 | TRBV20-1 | CSARDGYEQYF | TGCAGTGCTAGAGACGGATACGAGCAGTACTTC
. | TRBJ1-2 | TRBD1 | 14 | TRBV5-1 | CASSLRGPNYGYTF | TGCGCCAGCAGCTTAAGGGGGCCCAACTATGGCTACACCTTC
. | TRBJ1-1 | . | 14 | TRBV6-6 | CASSRLTANTEAFF | TGTGCCAGCAGTAGATTGACAGCCAACACTGAAGCTTTCTTT
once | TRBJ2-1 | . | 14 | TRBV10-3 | CAIRDKDGYNEQFF | TGTGCCATCAGGGACAAGGACGGATACAATGAGCAGTTCTTC
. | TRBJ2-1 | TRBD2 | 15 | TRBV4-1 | CASSQPGLGYNEQFF | TGCGCCAGCAGCCAACCGGGACTAGGGTACAATGAGCAGTTCTTC
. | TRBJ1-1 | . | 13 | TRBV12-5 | CASGLEAGTEAFF | TGTGCTAGTGGGCTGGAGGCGGGCACTGAAGCTTTCTTT
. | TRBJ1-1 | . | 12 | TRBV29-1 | CSVGPPYTEAFF | TGCAGCGTTGGCCCGCCGTACACTGAAGCTTTCTTT
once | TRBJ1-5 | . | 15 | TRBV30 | CASLWGGSSNQPQHF | TGTGCCTCCCTATGGGGGGGGTCTAGCAATCAGCCCCAGCATTTT
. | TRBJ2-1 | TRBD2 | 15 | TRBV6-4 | CASSESVAGVPEQFF | TGTGCCAGCAGTGAATCGGTAGCGGGGGTACCTGAGCAGTTCTTC
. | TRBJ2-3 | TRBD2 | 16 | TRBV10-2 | CASSEGTSDLTDTQYF | TGCGCCAGCAGTGAGGGGACTAGCGATCTCACAGATACGCAGTATTTT
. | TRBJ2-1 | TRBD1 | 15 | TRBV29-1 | CSVVSRDRVYNEQFF | TGCAGCGTTGTCTCTAGGGACAGGGTCTACAATGAGCAGTTCTTC
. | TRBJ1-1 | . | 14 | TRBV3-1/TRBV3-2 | CASSQGRRNTEAFF | TGTGCCAGCAGCCAAGGAAGGCGGAACACTGAAGCTTTCTTT
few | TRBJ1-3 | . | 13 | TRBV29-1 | CSVRQSSGNTIYF | TGCAGCGTTCGACAGTCCTCTGGAAACACCATATATTTT
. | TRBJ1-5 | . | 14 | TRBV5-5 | CASSLADSNQPQHF | TGTGCCAGCAGCTTGGCGGATAGCAATCAGCCCCAGCATTTT
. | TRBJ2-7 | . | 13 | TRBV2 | CASTRRLIYEQYF | TGTGCCAGCACCCGAAGGCTTATCTACGAGCAGTACTTC
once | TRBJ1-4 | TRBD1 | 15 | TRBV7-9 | CASSLEGTGSEKLFF | TGTGCCAGCAGCTTAGAGGGGACAGGCAGTGAAAAACTGTTTTTT
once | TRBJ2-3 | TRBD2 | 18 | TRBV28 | CASSSGSREGHRGDTQYF | TGTGCCAGCAGCTCGGGGAGTCGGGAGGGCCACCGGGGAGATACGCAGTATTTT
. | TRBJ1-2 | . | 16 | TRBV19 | CASSSGNRAANYGYTF | TGTGCCAGTAGTTCCGGCAACCGAGCTGCTAACTATGGCTACACCTTC
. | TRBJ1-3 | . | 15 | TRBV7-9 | CASSRTGYSGNTIYF | TGTGCCAGCAGTCGTACAGGCTACTCTGGAAACACCATATATTTT